This TCR beta chain was profiled in a study of cytomegalovirus exposure and HLA in healthy donors. Study results and limitations: There were several of the most significant clusters that appeared linked to common viral pathogens in a later analysis. Association of a missense DCLRE1C variant with TCR beta V- and J-gene trimming was reported in a later analysis.

PCR amplification relied on 60 Vbeta primers (plus 13 Jbeta primers). Sequencing was performed with immunoSEQ multiplex PCR; in TCRdb, only in-frame clones are kept and a portion is missing. Among under 140,000 clones listed, 70% to 90% were seen once. Trimming left V 6 bases short and J 7 bases short, with 15 bases between. CDR3 length: 13 amino acids. CDR1 and CDR2 (germline): MNHEY, SVGAGI. Note on this clone: The antigen remains undetermined.

The sequenced material came from PBMCs. The V gene is TRBV6-5, the J gene TRBJ1-2; D ambiguous. The receptor was isolated from a man aged 40-49 years in good health and CMV-seronegative. CDR3 in amino acids: CASSWREGIGYTF. The CDR3 bases are TGTGCCAGCAGCTGGAGAGAGGGTATTGGCTACACCTTC.